Sequencing of this TCR beta chain was carried out in a study of T cell responses to AZD1222 COVID-19 vaccine. Findings of the study overall: Donor demographics were predominantly white British with a female majority; clonal diversity may be underestimated. None of the repertoires were sampled until the peak T cell response had passed.

For this clone: Its specificity is not known.

The ends were cut back, 1 base at V and 3 bases at J, with 3 bases in the middle. Per the germline V gene, CDR1 is KGHDR and CDR2 is SFDVKD. The CDR3 consists of 13 residues. Generated by immunoSEQ multiplex PCR, the TCRdb table keeps only in-frame clones and is missing some. This table holds roughly 130,000 clones, 92% found once. The chain uses TRBV24-1 and TRBJ2-1; D remains unclear. This sample comprised peripheral blood, obtained on day 0 of AZD1222 vaccination. The TCR comes from an adult in good health. The DNA for the CDR3 is TGTGCCACCAGTGATTTCAGCTACAATGAGCAGTTCTTC. Residues: CATSDFSYNEQFF.